This entry lists 23 T cell receptor beta chains sequenced from one sample in a study of Ad26.COV2.S vaccination and SARS-CoV-2 variants. Stated treatment: some 19 received Ad26.COV2.S at low or high dose, single or two shots; roughly five received placebo; per-sample allocation not given. Samples analyzed were those drawn on day 63 after the first vaccine or placebo injection. The assay was immunoSEQ multiplex PCR, and TCRdb's table has in-frame clones only and misses some. This sample yields roughly 320,000 clones, of which approximately 86% are seen a single time; roughly 1.9% belongs to the top ten. The sequenced sample was peripheral blood, obtained in a trial of Ad26.COV2.S vaccine versus placebo. These receptors came from a person between 18 and 65 years old who received the Ad26.COV2.S COVID-19 vaccine or a placebo.

V usage is TRBV24-1 and J usage is TRBJ1-2, with D hard to call. Trimming shortened V by 2 bases and J by 9 bases, and 21 bases separated the two germline ends. Germline values: CDR1 KGHDR, CDR2 SFDVKD. The CDR3 is 16 amino acids. The CDR3 sequence: CATSDSRPGGLGSYTF. CDR3 in DNA: TGTGCCACCAGTGATTCCCGCCCAGGTGGACTAGGAAGCTACACCTTC.

CDR3 DNA sequence: TGCGCCAGCAGCCAATTCTGGCCTAGCGGGGGACCTGGGGAGACCCAGTACTTC. Translating gives CASSQFWPSGGPGETQYF. The V gene is TRBV4-1, the J gene TRBJ2-5; TRBD2 agrees at 10 bases. The CDR3 length is 18 residues. V shed 2 bases and J 5 bases; nucleotides not matched to a gene: 14. In germline, CDR1 is MGHRA, CDR2 YSYEKL.

The V call is TRBV29-1, the J call TRBJ2-6; a weak D match, TRBD1 (5 bases). Trimming shortened V by 6 bases and J by 0 bases, and 9 bases separated the two germline ends. Germline V gene sequence: CDR1 SQVTM, CDR2 ANQGSEA. This CDR3 region has 14 residues. Here the CDR3 reads CSVHQGSGANVLTF. The CDR3 coding sequence is TGCAGCGTGCACCAGGGCTCTGGGGCCAACGTCCTGACTTTC.

This clone was recorded only once. This sequence joins TRBV6-2 or TRBV6-3 and TRBJ2-5; TRBD1 might be the D (6 bases). Germline V gene data show CDR1 as MNHEY and CDR2 as SVGEGT. Trimming took 2 bases from V and 5 from J, leaving 12 bases between them. This CDR3 is 14 amino acids long. The CDR3 bases are TGTGCCAGCAGTTACGTGGGGGCACGGGAGACCCAGTACTTC. It yields the protein CASSYVGARETQYF.

The chain carries TRBV4-2 and TRBJ2-5; D possibly matches TRBD1 or TRBD2 (6 bases each). CDR1 is LGHNA and CDR2 is YNFKEQ in the germline V gene. The CDR3 covers 15 residues. V dropped 0 bases and J dropped 0 bases, with 8 bases sitting between them. The CDR3 loop is CASSQEGGYQETQYF. The DNA for the CDR3 is TGTGCCAGCAGCCAAGAGGGGGGCTACCAAGAGACCCAGTACTTC.

CDR3 nucleotide sequence: TGTGCCAGCAGCCGGGACAGCTACAATGAGCAGTTCTTC. As protein: CASSRDSYNEQFF. This chain connects TRBV11-3 to TRBJ2-1; 7 bases line up with TRBD1. The germline CDR1 and CDR2 sequences are SGHNT and YENEEA. The CDR3 has 13 residues. Trimming removed 5 bases from V and 3 bases from J; junction bases left unmatched: 1.

V and J are TRBV7-9 and TRBJ1-2; possibly TRBD1 for D (6 bases). Deletions cut 1 base from V and 0 bases from J, with 12 bases between. Germline loops: CDR1 SEHNR, CDR2 FQNEAQ (reference sequence). The CDR3 runs 16 residues. CDR3 in DNA: TGTGCCAGCAGCTTAGAAATTGGGGGGCCTAACTATGGCTACACCTTC. Its translation: CASSLEIGGPNYGYTF.

This chain connects TRBV2 to TRBJ2-4; D gene uncertain. This CDR3 is built from 14 residues. The germline V gene has CDR1 SNHLY and CDR2 FYNNEI. V lost 8 bases and J 3 bases, leaving 14 bases between the germline ends. The CDR3 loop reads CASDTGVDKNIQYF. The CDR3 nucleotides read TGTGCCAGCGATACTGGAGTTGACAAAAACATTCAGTACTTC. The whole variable domain, remainder taken from reference TRBV2 and TRBJ2-4, is EPEVTQTPSHQVTQMGQEVILRCVPISNHLYFYWYRQILGQKVEFLVSFYNNEISEKSEIFDDQFSVERPDGSNFTLKIRSTKLEDSAMYFCASDTGVDKNIQYFGAGTRLSVL.

The gene calls are TRBV7-8 and TRBJ1-1; weak D call: TRBD1 (5 bases). CDR3 length equals 15 residues. V lost 1 base to trimming and J lost 5 bases, with 14 bases between them. Per germline, CDR1 SGHVS and CDR2 FQNEAQ. CDR3 nucleotide sequence: TGTGCCAGCAGCTTAGGTAGGGGTCCCGGGACTGAAGCTTTCTTT. Its translation is CASSLGRGPGTEAFF. The complete variable domain, with remaining parts taken from reference TRBV7-8 and TRBJ1-1, reads GAGVSQSPRYKVAKRGQDVALRCDPISGHVSLFWYQQALGQGPEFLTYFQNEAQLDKSGLPSDRFFAERPEGSVSTLKIQRTQQEDSAVYLCASSLGRGPGTEAFFGQGTRLTVV.

The rearrangement uses TRBV7-2 and TRBJ2-7, with TRBD1 matching 7 bases. Germline CDR1 and CDR2: SGHTA and FQGNSA. The J segment lost 3 bases and the V segment lost 8 bases, leaving 10 bases of the junction unmatched. The CDR3 runs to 14 residues. CDR3: CASRQTGKSYEQYF. The CDR3 nucleotides read TGTGCCAGCCGGCAGACAGGGAAGAGCTACGAGCAGTACTTC. The whole variable domain, filled in from reference TRBV7-2 and TRBJ2-7, reads GAGVSQSPSNKVTEKGKDVELRCDPISGHTALYWYRQSLGQGLEFLIYFQGNSAPDKSGLPSDRFSAERTGGSVSTLTIQRTQQEDSAVYLCASRQTGKSYEQYFGPGTRLTVT.

The chain joins TRBV11-2 to TRBJ1-5; D is unclear. The CDR3 loop spans 12 amino acids. Trimming pared 2 bases from V and 7 bases from J, leaving 6 bases between. Germline V gene lookup returns CDR1 SGHAT and CDR2 FQNNGV. Written as DNA, the CDR3 is TGTGCCAGCAGCTTACCTCCCCAGCCCCAGCATTTT. It specifies CASSLPPQPQHF.

The table lists this clone with a count of one. This rearrangement joins TRBV3-1 (or the pseudogene TRBV3-2) to TRBJ1-1; D perhaps matches TRBD1 (5 bases). Germline CDR1 reads LGHDT; CDR2 reads YNNKEL (reference sequence). Trimming removed 2 bases from V and 5 bases from J, with 21 bases in between. This CDR3 has 17 amino acids. CDR3 region: CASSQCPGTPGNTEAFF. Written as DNA, the CDR3 is TGTGCCAGCAGCCAATGTCCCGGGACCCCCGGGAATACTGAAGCTTTCTTT.

J is TRBJ1-2 and V is TRBV18, with 7 bases identical to TRBD1. Germline loops: CDR1 KGHSH, CDR2 LQKENI. This CDR3 spans 11 amino acids. Germline trimming cut 5 bases from V and 10 bases from J; bases unmatched to any gene: 4. CDR3 in amino acids: CASSGDRSYTF. The CDR3 DNA reads TGTGCCAGCTCAGGGGACAGATCCTACACCTTC.

This clone was seen a handful of times. The rearrangement uses TRBV30 and TRBJ2-5, with 8 bases lining up with TRBD2. The V gene's germline CDR1 is GTSNPN and CDR2 SVGIG (reference sequence). The CDR3 contains 14 residues. V dropped 0 bases and J dropped 4; count of bases not matched to a gene: 4. CDR3 region: CAWSVSGSLETQYF. The DNA for the CDR3 is TGTGCCTGGAGTGTGAGCGGGAGTTTAGAGACCCAGTACTTC.

Details on this clone: Additional DNA sequences in this sample encode the identical CDR3. The chain recombines TRBV6-5 with TRBJ1-5; unclear D gene. Germline-derived CDR1 and CDR2 are MNHEY and SVGAGI. This CDR3 region has 12 residues. The V end lost 6 bases, the J end lost 1 base, and 4 bases lay between the germline ends. This chain's CDR3 is CASRGSNQPQHF. The CDR3 region has the DNA TGTGCCAGCAGAGGAAGCAATCAGCCCCAGCATTTT.

The CDR3 DNA follows: TGTGCCAGCAGTCCCACGGGGGGGAGGACTGAAGCTTTCTTT. Encoded protein: CASSPTGGRTEAFF. This chain connects TRBV6-6 to TRBJ1-1, with TRBD1 as a possible D gene (5 bases). Germline assignment: CDR1 MNHNY and CDR2 SVGAGI (reference sequence). Between the trimmed V and J ends, which lost 5 bases and 5 bases, there was a span of 15 bases. The CDR3 spans 14 residues.

The chain recombines TRBV9 with TRBJ2-1, with TRBD2 identical over 9 bases. V lost 4 bases and J lost 9; bases outside the gene matches: 11. Germline V gene data show CDR1 as SGDLS and CDR2 as YYNGEE. The CDR3 totals 15 residues. CDR3 region: CASSPLSGGEGEQFF. The CDR3 nucleotides are TGTGCCAGCAGCCCGCTTAGCGGGGGCGAGGGTGAGCAGTTCTTC.

This clone was seen a single time. The sample holds other DNA sequences that translate to the same CDR3. The chain recombines TRBV5-1 with TRBJ1-1; D gene uncertain. V was cut by 0 bases and J by 1 base, with 7 bases left in between. Germline V gives CDR1 SGHRS, CDR2 YFSETQ. The CDR3 extends over 14 amino acids. CDR3 loop: CASSLEGPNTEAFF. The CDR3 region has the DNA TGCGCCAGCAGCTTGGAGGGCCCGAACACTGAAGCTTTCTTT.

DNA of the CDR3: TGTGCCAGCAGCTTAAGGAACGGGATTGAGCAGTTCTTC. It translates to CASSLRNGIEQFF. The chain joins TRBV7-6 to TRBJ2-1, with a tentative D call TRBD2 (5 bases). Germline V gives CDR1 SGHVS, CDR2 FNYEAQ. The germline V and J ends were trimmed by 2 bases and 9 bases, with 11 bases remaining between them. The CDR3 spans 13 residues.

The rearrangement uses TRBV5-4 and TRBJ1-6; no reliable D call. The V gene's germline CDR1 is SGHNT and CDR2 YYREEE (reference sequence). This CDR3 region has 16 residues. Trimming removed 4 bases at V and 7 bases at J, with 18 bases between. In DNA, the CDR3 is TGTGCCAGCAGCCCGTCAGCCCGGGTCGAAAATTCACCCCTCCACTTT. It codes for CASSPSARVENSPLHF.

This sequence joins TRBV3-1 (or the pseudogene TRBV3-2) and TRBJ1-4; D is perhaps TRBD1 (6 bases). This CDR3 comprises 14 residues. V lost 4 bases to trimming and J lost 6 bases, with 12 bases between them. Germline V lookup: CDR1 LGHDT, CDR2 YNNKEL (reference sequence). The CDR3 sequence is CASSLRQVDEKLFF. CDR3 in DNA: TGTGCCAGCAGCCTCCGACAGGTCGATGAAAAACTGTTTTTT.

This chain links TRBV7-2 with TRBJ2-3, with 8 positions matching TRBD1. There are 16 residues in the CDR3. Trimming at V came to 1 base and at J to 2 bases, leaving 5 bases not matched to a gene. The V gene's germline CDR1 is SGHTA and CDR2 FQGNSA. In nucleotides, the CDR3 is TGTGCCAGCAGCTTAGGGGGGACAGGACTCACAGATACGCAGTATTTT. It translates to CASSLGGTGLTDTQYF.

The chain has TRBV20-1 and TRBJ2-3; 9 bases are shared with TRBD1. CDR1 and CDR2 (germline): DFQATT, SNEGSKA (reference sequence). V lost 3 bases and J lost 2; bases outside the gene matches: 27. This CDR3 comprises 22 residues. CDR3 nucleotides: TGCAGTGCTAGTTACCGGGACAGGGCACTGTGGTCTAACCCGACGAACACAGATACGCAGTATTTT. It specifies CSASYRDRALWSNPTNTDTQYF.